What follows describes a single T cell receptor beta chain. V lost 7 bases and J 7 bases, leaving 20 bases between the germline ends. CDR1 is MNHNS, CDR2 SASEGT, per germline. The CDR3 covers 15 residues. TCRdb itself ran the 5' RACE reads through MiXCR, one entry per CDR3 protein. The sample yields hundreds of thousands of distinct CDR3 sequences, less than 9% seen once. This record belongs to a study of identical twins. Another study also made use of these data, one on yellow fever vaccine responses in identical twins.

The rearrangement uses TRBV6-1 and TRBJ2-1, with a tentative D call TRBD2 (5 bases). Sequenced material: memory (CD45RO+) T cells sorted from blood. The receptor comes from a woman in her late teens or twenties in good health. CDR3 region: CASMPGKSGGNEQFF. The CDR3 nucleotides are TGTGCCAGCATGCCCGGGAAATCCGGTGGAAATGAGCAGTTCTTC.